Following are 17 T cell receptor beta chains from one sample sequenced in a study of blood T cell repertoires in COVID-19. Using immunoSEQ multiplex PCR, the repertoire was profiled, and TCRdb retains in-frame clones only, with some absent. The sample shows some 75,000 clones, 70% to 90% of them seen only once. Sequencing was performed on peripheral blood. Receptor source: a man older than 75 with COVID-19, enrolled during active disease.

This chain uses TRBV7-9 with TRBJ1-4, with no clear D. The V gene lost 5 bases and the J gene lost 7 bases, with 8 bases spanning the gap. Germline assignment: CDR1 SEHNR and CDR2 FQNEAQ (reference sequence). The CDR3 consists of 12 residues. CDR3 region: CASSRHSEKLFF. The CDR3 bases are TGTGCCAGCAGCCGACATAGTGAAAAACTGTTTTTT. The whole variable domain, filled in from reference TRBV7-9 and TRBJ1-4, reads DTGVSQNPRHKITKRGQNVTFRCDPISEHNRLYWYRQTLGQGPEFLTYFQNEAQLEKSRLLSDRFSAERPKGSFSTLEIQRTEQGDSAMYLCASSRHSEKLFFGSGTQLSVL.

The table lists this clone with a few counts. V usage is TRBV2 and J usage is TRBJ2-7; 7 bases line up with TRBD1. CDR1 is SNHLY and CDR2 is FYNNEI in the germline V gene. This CDR3 is built from 14 residues. After removal of 6 bases from V and 2 bases from J, the junction contained 7 bases not matched to a gene. The CDR3 protein is CASREQGITYEQYF. CDR3 in DNA: TGTGCCAGCAGGGAACAGGGGATTACCTACGAGCAGTACTTC.

The chain couples TRBV7-2 to TRBJ2-3; D gene unclear. V was clipped by 4 bases and J by 2 bases, with 4 bases between them. Germline CDR1 and CDR2: SGHTA and FQGNSA. The CDR3 runs to 12 residues. CDR3 loop: CASSSNTDTQYF. CDR3 in DNA: TGTGCCAGCAGCTCTAACACAGATACGCAGTATTTT.

The genes are TRBV4-2 and TRBJ1-2; D is undetermined. V dropped 0 bases and J dropped 5 bases, with 13 bases sitting between them. Germline V gene lookup returns CDR1 LGHNA and CDR2 YNFKEQ. The length of the CDR3 is 15 residues. CDR3 sequence: CASSQDLGPTYGYTF. DNA of the CDR3: TGTGCCAGCAGCCAAGATTTGGGCCCAACTTATGGCTACACCTTC.

The gene calls are TRBV6-5 and TRBJ1-5; 10 bases agree with TRBD1. CDR1 is MNHEY and CDR2 is SVGAGI in the germline V gene. The CDR3 sequence is 15 residues long. V shed 7 bases and J 6 bases; nucleotides not matched to a gene: 9. This CDR3 reads CASIRDRGGSQPQHF. CDR3 DNA sequence: TGTGCCAGCATCAGGGACAGGGGCGGGAGTCAGCCCCAGCATTTT.

The chain uses TRBV6-5 and TRBJ2-1; D unresolved. Germline V gene sequence: CDR1 MNHEY, CDR2 SVGAGI. The CDR3 is 13 residues long. V was clipped by 0 bases and J by 9 bases, with 9 bases between them. The DNA of the CDR3 is TGTGCCAGCAGTTACTCTCCCCTAAGTGAGCAGTTCTTC. This encodes CASSYSPLSEQFF.

V is TRBV10-1 and J is TRBJ1-6; no clear D gene. The CDR3 covers 14 residues. Per the germline V gene, CDR1 is WNHNN and CDR2 is SYGVQD (reference sequence). With 3 bases removed from V and 7 bases from J, the gap between germline ends came to 10 bases. Here the CDR3 DNA reads TGCGCCAGCAGTGACCCGGGGAGCAATTCACCCCTCCACTTT. Translating gives CASSDPGSNSPLHF.

The chain is built from TRBV18 and TRBJ1-4; a weak D match, TRBD1 (5 bases). Germline V gives CDR1 KGHSH, CDR2 LQKENI. V lost 4 bases and J lost 3, with 12 bases in between. This CDR3 has 15 amino acids. CDR3: CASSQGGASNEKLFF. The CDR3 DNA reads TGTGCCAGCTCACAAGGAGGGGCTTCTAATGAAAAACTGTTTTTT.

The CDR3: CASSLVGTGNTGELFF. CDR3 nucleotide sequence: TGTGCCAGCAGCTTAGTAGGGACAGGGAACACCGGGGAGCTGTTTTTT. The chain couples TRBV7-2 to TRBJ2-2; 8 positions agree with TRBD1. In germline, CDR1 is SGHTA, CDR2 FQGNSA. This CDR3 has 16 residues. With V trimmed by 1 base and J by 1 base, 2 bases remained unmatched.

The genes are TRBV5-1 and TRBJ1-6; no reliable D call. CDR3 length: 13 amino acids. The V gene lost 2 bases and the J gene lost 13 bases, with 13 bases spanning the gap. Germline CDR1 and CDR2: SGHRS and YFSETQ. CDR3 in DNA: TGCGCCAGCAGCTTTGACGTGGCGGCGCCCCTCCACTTT. This encodes CASSFDVAAPLHF.

J is TRBJ1-2 and V is TRBV12-5; D remains unclear. This CDR3 has 16 amino acids. Deletions cut 1 base from V and 7 bases from J, with 19 bases between. Germline CDR1 is LGHNT and CDR2 is FRNRAP. The CDR3 protein is CASGLGLATSRAGYTF. CDR3 sequence (DNA): TGTGCTAGTGGTTTGGGACTGGCAACCTCGAGGGCTGGCTACACCTTC.

V gene TRBV3-1 (or the pseudogene TRBV3-2) combines with J gene TRBJ2-1; D is perhaps TRBD2 (6 bases). V lost 2 bases to trimming and J lost 4 bases, with 12 bases between them. Per the germline V gene, CDR1 is LGHDT and CDR2 is YNNKEL (reference sequence). This CDR3 contains 15 residues. The CDR3, as DNA: TGTGCCAGCAGCCAAAGCCCCGCGGGGTACAATGAGCAGTTCTTC. Amino acid sequence: CASSQSPAGYNEQFF.

This clone has a single count. This chain connects TRBV5-1 to TRBJ1-3; D gene ambiguous. Trimming stripped 0 bases from V and 0 bases from J, with 10 bases between. CDR3 size: 16 residues. Germline CDR1 reads SGHRS; CDR2 reads YFSETQ. CDR3 amino acids: CASSLAGQLSGNTIYF. The CDR3 region has the DNA TGCGCCAGCAGCTTGGCTGGGCAACTCTCTGGAAACACCATATATTTT.

On this clone: Germline is not matched at one junction end, which may reflect a read error. V gene TRBV7-8 combines with J gene TRBJ2-1; D possibly corresponds to TRBD1 (5 bases). Germline values: CDR1 SGHVS, CDR2 FQNEAQ. CDR3 length: 12 amino acids. The CDR3 bases are TGTGCCAGCAGCTTAGGAGGACAAGCCTGGGTCTTC. It translates to CASSLGGQAWVF.

The J gene is TRBJ1-4, the V gene TRBV18; 7 nucleotides align to TRBD1. The germline CDR1 and CDR2 sequences are KGHSH and LQKENI. The V segment lost 3 bases and the J segment 1 base; nucleotides outside the gene matches: 2. This CDR3 contains 15 residues. CDR3 amino acids: CASSPRQGTNEKLFF. In DNA form, the CDR3 reads TGTGCCAGCTCACCCAGACAGGGAACTAATGAAAAACTGTTTTTT.

This clone was seen a single time. The chain combines TRBV5-1 with TRBJ2-2; 7 bases fit TRBD2. Germline loops: CDR1 SGHRS, CDR2 YFSETQ. J was trimmed by 0 bases and V by 1 base; bases with no gene match: 6. The CDR3 is made up of 17 amino acids. The CDR3: CASSLWGGSANTGELFF. Written as DNA, the CDR3 is TGCGCCAGCAGCTTGTGGGGGGGATCAGCGAACACCGGGGAGCTGTTTTTT. Looking up the rest from reference TRBV5-1 and TRBJ2-2 gives the full variable domain: KAGVTQTPRYLIKTRGQQVTLSCSPISGHRSVSWYQQTPGQGLQFLFEYFSETQRNKGNFPGRFSGRQFSNSRSEMNVSTLELGDSALYLCASSLWGGSANTGELFFGEGSRLTVL.

The CDR3 nucleotides are TGTGCCAGCAGCCTCAGGGAGGGAGACTATGGCTACACCTTC. Translated: CASSLREGDYGYTF. The rearrangement joins TRBV5-4 to TRBJ1-2; D might be TRBD1 (5 bases). The germline V gene has CDR1 SGHNT and CDR2 YYREEE (reference sequence). V gave up 4 bases and J gave up 3 bases, with 13 bases separating them. The CDR3 covers 14 residues.